Presented here are 10 T cell receptor beta chains from one specimen sequenced in a study of Graves' ophthalmopathy and Graves' hyperthyroidism. As the template, RNA transcripts were used to amplify TCR beta CDR3 regions. Second-round multiplex PCR followed a first-round RT-PCR using HTBI primers. TCRdb analysed the multiplex PCR reads with MiXCR anew, one entry per CDR3 protein. This repertoire shows about 590,000 distinct CDR3 sequences, approximately 37% found once; its top ten account for about 4.6%. Sequences were obtained from peripheral blood or thyroid tissue (not recorded which). The receptors shown here come from an adult man with Graves' hyperthyroidism.

The J gene is TRBJ1-2, the V gene TRBV14; D gene uncertain. Trimming took 6 bases from V and 4 from J, leaving 15 bases between them. The germline CDR1 and CDR2 sequences are SGHDN and FVKESK. The CDR3 sequence is 14 residues long. The CDR3 here is CASSLFAAGYGYTF. Here the CDR3 DNA reads TGTGCCAGCAGTTTATTTGCAGCCGGCTATGGCTACACCTTC. Complete variable domain (other parts from reference TRBV14 and TRBJ1-2): EAGVTQFPSHSVIEKGQTVTLRCDPISGHDNLYWYRRVMGKEIKFLLHFVKESKQDESGMPNNRFLAERTGGTYSTLKVQPAELEDSGVYFCASSLFAAGYGYTFGSGTRLTVV.

The rearrangement uses TRBV7-9 and TRBJ2-7; possible D gene TRBD2, 5 bases. The CDR3 has 15 residues. Germline CDR1 and CDR2: SEHNR and FQNEAQ (reference sequence). V was trimmed by 1 base and J by 2 bases, leaving 12 bases between them. The CDR3 sequence is CASSLDQSGTYEQYF. The CDR3 DNA is TGTGCCAGCAGCTTAGATCAGAGCGGTACCTACGAGCAGTACTTC.

The rearrangement uses TRBV6-5 and TRBJ1-5; TRBD1 aligns across 9 bases. The CDR3 spans 16 residues. Germline V lookup: CDR1 MNHEY, CDR2 SVGAGI. V was pared by 6 bases and J by 6 bases, with 12 bases of the junction left unmatched. CDR3 DNA: TGTGCCAGCAGCAGAAGTGGGAACAGGGGGCTTCAGCCCCAGCATTTT. Protein product: CASSRSGNRGLQPQHF.

DNA for the CDR3: TGTGCCATCAGTGAATTGGCGGGAAGGGGGGGAGCTTTCTTT. Translated: CAISELAGRGGAFF. The chain uses TRBV10-3 and TRBJ1-1; weak D call: TRBD1 (6 bases). Per the germline V gene, CDR1 is ENHRY and CDR2 is SYGVKD. V lost 3 bases and J lost 10, with 18 bases in between. This CDR3 region has 14 residues.

This clonotype has a count of ten or more. The rearrangement links TRBV13 to TRBJ1-1, with D possibly matching TRBD1 (6 bases). The CDR3 runs to 14 residues. With 0 bases removed from V and 3 bases from J, the gap between germline ends came to 8 bases. Germline CDR1 is PRHDT and CDR2 is FYEKMQ (reference sequence). The CDR3 loop is CASSLGHRDTEAFF. CDR3 in DNA: TGTGCCAGCAGCTTAGGGCACAGGGACACTGAAGCTTTCTTT.

This clonotype came up many times. The chain carries TRBV24-1 and TRBJ2-7; D not certain. Germline V lookup: CDR1 KGHDR, CDR2 SFDVKD. The CDR3 sequence is 12 residues long. V was trimmed by 4 bases and J by 3 bases, leaving 6 bases between them. The CDR3 nucleotides read TGTGCCACCAGTGACGCCAACTACGAGCAGTACTTC. Encoded protein: CATSDANYEQYF.

This clonotype was counted at least ten times. J is TRBJ1-2 and V is TRBV12-3 or TRBV12-4, with a possible D match to TRBD1 (6 bases). The CDR3 sequence is 15 residues long. Trimming took 4 bases from V and 7 from J, leaving 19 bases between them. Here the CDR3 DNA reads TGTGCCAGCAGTTCTGCTGGGCAGGGGCTTGGTGGCTACACCTTC. Amino acid sequence: CASSSAGQGLGGYTF.

For this clonotype: One base away lies a much larger clone, so this may be a sequencing read error. The chain recombines TRBV7-2 with TRBJ1-6, with D possibly TRBD1 on 5 matching bases. V lost 4 bases, J lost 6 bases, and 10 bases lay in between. This CDR3 contains 14 residues. Germline V gene sequence: CDR1 SGHTA, CDR2 FQGNSA. CDR3 sequence: CASSWRQPNSPLHF. CDR3 DNA: TGTGCCAGCAGCTGGAGACAGCCTAATTCACCCCTCCACTTT. Filled out from reference TRBV7-2 and TRBJ1-6, the complete variable domain reads GAGVSQSPSNKVTEKGKDVELRCDPISGHTALYWYRQSLGQGLEFLIYFQGNSAPDKSGLPSDRFSAERTGGSVSTLTIQRTQQEDSAVYLCASSWRQPNSPLHFGNGTRLTVT.

This clonotype came up many times. The junction departs from the called germline gene at one end, perhaps through a read error. This chain links TRBV12-3 or TRBV12-4 with TRBJ2-5; no clear D gene. CDR3 length: 15 residues. CDR3 loop: CASSFTLGLEETRYF. In DNA form, the CDR3 reads TGTGCCAGCAGTTTCACTTTGGGGTTGGAAGAGACCCGGTACTTC.

The V and J genes are TRBV10-3 and TRBJ2-7, with 11 bases matching TRBD2. The V and J ends lost 0 bases and 4 bases, in that order; junction bases with no gene match: 14. CDR3 length: 19 residues. Germline V CDR1 and CDR2: ENHRY, SYGVKD. CDR3 sequence reads: CAISESRLAGPLTGYEQYF. The CDR3, as DNA: TGTGCCATCAGTGAGTCTAGACTAGCGGGGCCCTTAACAGGGTACGAGCAGTACTTC.